This T cell receptor beta chain was identified in a study of cytomegalovirus exposure and HLA in healthy donors. General study findings and limits: An analysis that came later showed most CMV-associated TCR beta chains appearing HLA-restricted. Reports credit the classifier with highly specific, highly sensitive diagnosis of cytomegalovirus status.

As concerns this clone: Its specificity is not known.

V gave up 1 base and J gave up 0 bases, with 5 bases separating them. The germline gives CDR1 SGHAT, CDR2 FQNNGV. The CDR3 extends over 14 amino acids. PCR employed 60 Vbeta and 13 Jbeta primers. Profiled with immunoSEQ multiplex PCR; TCRdb holds only in-frame clones, not every one. Of 70,000 to 95,000 clones in the sample, about 75% were seen once. The receptor was isolated from a man younger than 40 in good health and CMV-seropositive. This rearrangement joins TRBV11-2 to TRBJ2-3; D call uncertain. The specimen was PBMCs. The CDR3 spells CASSLGASTDTQYF. The CDR3 DNA is TGTGCCAGCAGCTTAGGGGCTAGCACAGATACGCAGTATTTT.